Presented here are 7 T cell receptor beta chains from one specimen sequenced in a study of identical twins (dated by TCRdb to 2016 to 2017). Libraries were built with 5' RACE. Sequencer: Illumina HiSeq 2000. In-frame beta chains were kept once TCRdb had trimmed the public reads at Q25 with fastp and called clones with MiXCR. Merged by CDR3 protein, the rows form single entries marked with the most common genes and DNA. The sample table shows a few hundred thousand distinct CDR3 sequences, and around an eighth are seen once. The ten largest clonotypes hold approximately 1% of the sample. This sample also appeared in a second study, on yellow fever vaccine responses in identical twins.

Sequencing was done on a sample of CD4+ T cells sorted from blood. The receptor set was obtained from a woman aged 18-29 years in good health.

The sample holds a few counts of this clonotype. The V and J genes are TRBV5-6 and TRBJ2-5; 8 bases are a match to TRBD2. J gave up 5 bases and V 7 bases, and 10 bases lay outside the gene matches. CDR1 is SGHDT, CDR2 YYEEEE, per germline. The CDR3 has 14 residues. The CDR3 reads CASQKPGLGETQYF. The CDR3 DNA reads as TGTGCCAGCCAGAAGCCGGGACTAGGGGAGACCCAGTACTTC. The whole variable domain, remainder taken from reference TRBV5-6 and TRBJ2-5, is DAGVTQSPTHLIKTRGQQVTLRCSPKSGHDTVSWYQQALGQGPQFIFQYYEEEERQRGNFPDRFSGHQFPNYSSELNVNALLLGDSALYLCASQKPGLGETQYFGPGTRLLVL.

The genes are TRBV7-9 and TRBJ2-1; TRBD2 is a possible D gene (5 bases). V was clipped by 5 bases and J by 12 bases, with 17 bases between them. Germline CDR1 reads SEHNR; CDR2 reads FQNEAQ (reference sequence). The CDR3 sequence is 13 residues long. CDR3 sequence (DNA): TGTGCCAGCAGCGTACCTTCTAGCTTTTGGCAGTTCTTC. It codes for CASSVPSSFWQFF.

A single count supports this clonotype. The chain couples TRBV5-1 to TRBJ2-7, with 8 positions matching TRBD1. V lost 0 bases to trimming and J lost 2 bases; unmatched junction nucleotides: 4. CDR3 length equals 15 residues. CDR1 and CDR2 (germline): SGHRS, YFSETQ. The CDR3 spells CASSLAGGAPYEQYF. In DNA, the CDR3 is TGCGCCAGCAGCTTGGCAGGGGGCGCCCCCTACGAGCAGTACTTC. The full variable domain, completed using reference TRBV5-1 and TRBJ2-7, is KAGVTQTPRYLIKTRGQQVTLSCSPISGHRSVSWYQQTPGQGLQFLFEYFSETQRNKGNFPGRFSGRQFSNSRSEMNVSTLELGDSALYLCASSLAGGAPYEQYFGPGTRLTVT.

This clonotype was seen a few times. CDR3: CASRPDTQGTQYF. DNA for the CDR3: TGTGCCAGCAGACCGGACACTCAGGGTACGCAGTATTTT. V is TRBV6-2 or TRBV6-3 and J is TRBJ2-3; TRBD1 might be the D (5 bases). Germline V CDR1 and CDR2: MNHEY, SVGEGT. Trimming took 6 bases from V and 8 from J, leaving 15 bases between them. The CDR3 loop spans 13 amino acids.

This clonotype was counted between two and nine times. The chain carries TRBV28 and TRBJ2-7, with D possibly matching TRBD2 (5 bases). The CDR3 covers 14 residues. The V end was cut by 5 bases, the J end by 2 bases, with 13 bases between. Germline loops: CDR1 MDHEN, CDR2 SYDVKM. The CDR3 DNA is TGTGCCAGCAGTCTTTACCGGGGAACCTACGAGCAGTACTTC. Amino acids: CASSLYRGTYEQYF.

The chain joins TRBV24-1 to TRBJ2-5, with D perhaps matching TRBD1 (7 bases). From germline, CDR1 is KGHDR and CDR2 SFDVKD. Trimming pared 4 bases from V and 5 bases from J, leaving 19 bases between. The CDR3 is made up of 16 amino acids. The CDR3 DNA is TGTGCCACCAGTGACCTGGGGGAACAGGGGAGGGAGACCCAGTACTTC. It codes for CATSDLGEQGRETQYF.

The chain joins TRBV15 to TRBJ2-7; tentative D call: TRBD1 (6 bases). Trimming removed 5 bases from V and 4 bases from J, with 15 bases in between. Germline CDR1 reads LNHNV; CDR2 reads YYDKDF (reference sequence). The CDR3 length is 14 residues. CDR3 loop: CATSYNPQGYEQYF. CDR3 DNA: TGTGCCACCAGCTACAACCCACAGGGTTACGAGCAGTACTTC.